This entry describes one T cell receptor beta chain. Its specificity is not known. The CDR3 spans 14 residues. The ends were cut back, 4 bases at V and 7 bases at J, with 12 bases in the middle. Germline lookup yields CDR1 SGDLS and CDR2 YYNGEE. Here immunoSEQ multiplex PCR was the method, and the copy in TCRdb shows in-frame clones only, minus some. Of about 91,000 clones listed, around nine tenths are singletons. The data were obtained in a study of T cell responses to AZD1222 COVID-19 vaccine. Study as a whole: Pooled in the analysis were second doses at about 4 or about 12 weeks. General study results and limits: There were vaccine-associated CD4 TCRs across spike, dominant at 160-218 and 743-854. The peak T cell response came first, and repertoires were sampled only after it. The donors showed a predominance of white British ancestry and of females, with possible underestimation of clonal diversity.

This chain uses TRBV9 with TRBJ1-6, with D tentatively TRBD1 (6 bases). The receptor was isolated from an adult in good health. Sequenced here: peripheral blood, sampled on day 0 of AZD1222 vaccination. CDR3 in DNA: TGTGCCAGCAGCTCAGGGGAAGTGAATTCACCCCTCCACTTT. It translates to CASSSGEVNSPLHF.